The sequence of this TCR beta chain was determined in a study of CD8 T cells in Susac syndrome (dated by TCRdb to between 2018 and 2020). Turning to the overall study: Whether CD8+ T cell activation and differentiation in Susac syndrome was antigen driven was tested using repertoire sequencing. The clonality of the CD8+ T cell repertoire was compared across about 12 healthy donors, about 14 Susac syndrome patients and under 17 multiple sclerosis patients. What the research found in general, with its limitations: The study acknowledged that relatively few individuals were included in the TCR sequencing and HLA analysis.

According to the germline V gene, CDR1 reads SQVTM and CDR2 reads ANQGSEA. The germline V end is reduced by 6 bases and the J end by 1 base; junction bases left unmatched: 5. The CDR3, from cysteine to phenylalanine, totals 13 residues. Only CDR3 DNA remains: 39 bases, in frame from the first base. Peripheral blood CD8+ and CD4+ T cells from healthy donors, Susac syndrome patients and multiple sclerosis patients were profiled by high-throughput TCR beta sequencing. Multiple sclerosis controls were treatment-naive patients with stable or active relapsing-remitting disease fulfilling revised McDonald criteria. CD8+ TEMRA cells were enriched by FACS, while bulk CD8+ and CD4+ T cells were purified by magnetic negative isolation. Blood was drawn into EDTA tubes, processed within 24 hours, and PBMCs were isolated by density gradient centrifugation. PBMCs intended for TCR sequencing were cryopreserved in liquid nitrogen and thawed later in a water bath at 37 degrees C. A purity of at least 90% was achieved for sorted or isolated CD4+, CD8+ and CD8+ TEMRA cells.

Of note for this clonotype: Its antigen is not yet known. No base-level quality is on record; no much larger clone is a single base apart.

RNA was extracted using the RNeasy kit, and about 0.5 to 1 microgram was reverse transcribed with random hexamers. TCR beta CDR3 regions were amplified with the immunoSEQ multiplex PCR assay covering 54 Vbeta and 13 Jbeta segments. Bias from PCR amplification was corrected by using a synthetic template baseline for primer optimization and for computational correction. Processing in the source paper ran as follows. Only productive sequences were kept, with reads annotated to V, D and J genes according to IMGT and analyzed in immunoSEQ Analyzer. Clonality was calculated as one minus the Shannon entropy normalized by log2 of the number of productive unique sequences. For each patient and control, public and private clones were evaluated among the 100 most prevalent clones. A clone was defined as Susac-specific if it was absent from the healthy and MS cohorts, from more than 850 published viral clones and from other ImmuneACCESS disease sequences. Using fastp at Q25 and MiXCR, TCRdb reprocessed the public reads and kept productive beta chains. Merged by CDR3 protein, the rows form single entries marked with the most common genes and DNA. The V and J calls and clone size are TCRdb's, not the authors'. The sample yields 77,000 or so distinct CDR3 sequences; about 95% were counted once. The ten largest clonotypes hold roughly 0.42% of the sample.

Sequencing was done on a sample of CD8+ T cells from PBMCs. The sequence was obtained from a human donor with multiple sclerosis. The rearrangement joined TRBV29-1 to TRBJ1-1; 7 bases in the middle match TRBD1. The DNA is TGCAGCGTAACGGGACAGCCGAACACTGAAGCTTTCTTT. Protein translation: CSVTGQPNTEAFF.